This T cell receptor beta chain originates from a study of blood T cell repertoires in COVID-19. Study as a whole: Italy, Spain and the United States were the sources of the convalescent and acute COVID-19 samples.

The CDR3 is made up of 14 amino acids. The J segment lost 3 bases and the V segment lost 1 base, leaving 1 base of the junction unmatched. The germline CDR1 and CDR2 sequences are SGDLS and YYNGEE. As handled by the study authors: Scientists estimated how many nucleated cells there were by amplifying reference gene primers. Here immunoSEQ multiplex PCR was the method, and the copy in TCRdb shows in-frame clones only, minus some. V, J and clone size reflect that table, while D and trimming were determined from the DNA. The sample consists of some 26,000 clones, roughly 89% of them appearing once. Sequenced material: peripheral blood. This chain uses TRBV9 with TRBJ2-3; TRBD1 agrees at 8 bases. The clonotype was recovered from a human donor in a cohort sampled during active COVID-19. The CDR3 sequence: CASSVQGATDTQYF. The CDR3 bases are TGTGCCAGCAGCGTACAGGGGGCAACAGATACGCAGTATTTT.